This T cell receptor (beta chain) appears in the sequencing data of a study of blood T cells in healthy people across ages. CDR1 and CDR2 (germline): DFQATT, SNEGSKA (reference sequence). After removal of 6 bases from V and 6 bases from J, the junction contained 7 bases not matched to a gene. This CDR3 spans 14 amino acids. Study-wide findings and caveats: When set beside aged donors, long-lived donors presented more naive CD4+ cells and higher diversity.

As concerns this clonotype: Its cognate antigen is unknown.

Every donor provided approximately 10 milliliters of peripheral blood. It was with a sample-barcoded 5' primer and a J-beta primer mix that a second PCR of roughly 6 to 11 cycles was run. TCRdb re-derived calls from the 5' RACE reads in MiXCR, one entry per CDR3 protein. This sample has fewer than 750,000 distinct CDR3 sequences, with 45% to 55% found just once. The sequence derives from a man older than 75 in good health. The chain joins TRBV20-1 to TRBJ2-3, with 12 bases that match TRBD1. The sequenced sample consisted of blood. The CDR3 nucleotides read TGCAGTGCCTTACGGGACAGGGGGCCGGATACGCAGTATTTT. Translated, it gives CSALRDRGPDTQYF.